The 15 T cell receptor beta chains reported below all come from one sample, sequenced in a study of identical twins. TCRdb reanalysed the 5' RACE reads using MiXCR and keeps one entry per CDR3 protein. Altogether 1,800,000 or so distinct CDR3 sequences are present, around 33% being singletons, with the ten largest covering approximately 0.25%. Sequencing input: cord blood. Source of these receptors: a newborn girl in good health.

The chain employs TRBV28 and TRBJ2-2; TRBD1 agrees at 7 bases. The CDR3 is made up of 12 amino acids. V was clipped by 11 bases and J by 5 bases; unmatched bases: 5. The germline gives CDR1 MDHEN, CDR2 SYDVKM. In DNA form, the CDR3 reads TGTGCCTCGACAGGGAGAACCGGGGAGCTGTTTTTT. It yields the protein CASTGRTGELFF.

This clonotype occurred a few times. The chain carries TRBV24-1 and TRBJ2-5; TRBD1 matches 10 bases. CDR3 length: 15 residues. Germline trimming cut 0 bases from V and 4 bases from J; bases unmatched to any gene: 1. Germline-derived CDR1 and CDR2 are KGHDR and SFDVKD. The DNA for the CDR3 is TGTGCCACCAGTGATTTGTGGGACAGGGGAGAGACCCAGTACTTC. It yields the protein CATSDLWDRGETQYF.

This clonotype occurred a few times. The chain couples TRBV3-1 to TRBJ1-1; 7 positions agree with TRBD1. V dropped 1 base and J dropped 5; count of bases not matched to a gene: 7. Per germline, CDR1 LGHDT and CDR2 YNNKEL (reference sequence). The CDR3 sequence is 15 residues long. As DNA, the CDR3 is TGTGCCAGCAGCCAAGCTCACAGGGGTAGGACTGAAGCTTTCTTT. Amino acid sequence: CASSQAHRGRTEAFF.

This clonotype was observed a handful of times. CDR3 DNA sequence: TGTGCCAGCAGCGTAAGGAGTAACACTGAAGCTTTCTTT. Translated, it gives CASSVRSNTEAFF. V and J are TRBV9 and TRBJ1-1; D gene uncertain. This CDR3 contains 13 residues. Trimming cost V 1 base and J 2 bases, with 6 bases left between them. Germline V gene lookup returns CDR1 SGDLS and CDR2 YYNGEE.

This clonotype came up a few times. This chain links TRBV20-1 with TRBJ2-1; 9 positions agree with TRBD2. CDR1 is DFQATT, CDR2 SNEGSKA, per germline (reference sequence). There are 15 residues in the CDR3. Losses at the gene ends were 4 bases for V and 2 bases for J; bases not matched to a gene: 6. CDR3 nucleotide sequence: TGCAGTGCTACGGCGGGCGGGAGGGCCTACAATGAGCAGTTCTTC. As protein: CSATAGGRAYNEQFF.

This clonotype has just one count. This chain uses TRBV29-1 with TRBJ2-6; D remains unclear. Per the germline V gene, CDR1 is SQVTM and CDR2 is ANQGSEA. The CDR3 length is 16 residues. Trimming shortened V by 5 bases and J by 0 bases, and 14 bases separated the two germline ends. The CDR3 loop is CSVPATSSSGANVLTF. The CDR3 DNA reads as TGCAGCGTTCCAGCAACATCGAGCTCTGGGGCCAACGTCCTGACTTTC.

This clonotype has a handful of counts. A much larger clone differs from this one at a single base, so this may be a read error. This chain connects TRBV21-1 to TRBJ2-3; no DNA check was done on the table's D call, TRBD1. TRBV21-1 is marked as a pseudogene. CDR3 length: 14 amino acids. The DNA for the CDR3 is TGTGCCAGCACCAAAGGACAGGGCACAGATACGCAGTATTTT. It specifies CASTKGQGTDTQYF.

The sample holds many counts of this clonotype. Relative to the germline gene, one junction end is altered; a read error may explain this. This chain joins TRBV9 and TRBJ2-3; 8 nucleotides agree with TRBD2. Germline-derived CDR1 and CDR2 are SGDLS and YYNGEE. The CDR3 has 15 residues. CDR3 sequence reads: CASSVVAGSTDTQYF. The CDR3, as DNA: TGCGCCAGCAGCGTGGTAGCGGGGAGTACAGATACGCAGTATTTT.

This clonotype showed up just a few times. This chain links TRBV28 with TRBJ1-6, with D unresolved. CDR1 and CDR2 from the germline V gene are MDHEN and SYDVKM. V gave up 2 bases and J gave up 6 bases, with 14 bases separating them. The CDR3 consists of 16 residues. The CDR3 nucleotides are TGTGCCAGCAGTTTAGGTTCGGGCGTGGGTAATTCACCCCTCCACTTT. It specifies CASSLGSGVGNSPLHF.

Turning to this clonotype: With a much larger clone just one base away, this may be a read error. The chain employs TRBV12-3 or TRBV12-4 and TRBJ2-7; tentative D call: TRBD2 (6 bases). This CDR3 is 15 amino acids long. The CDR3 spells CTSSPRGLLSYEQYF. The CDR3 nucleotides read TGTACCAGCAGTCCGAGGGGACTGCTATCCTACGAGCAGTACTTC.

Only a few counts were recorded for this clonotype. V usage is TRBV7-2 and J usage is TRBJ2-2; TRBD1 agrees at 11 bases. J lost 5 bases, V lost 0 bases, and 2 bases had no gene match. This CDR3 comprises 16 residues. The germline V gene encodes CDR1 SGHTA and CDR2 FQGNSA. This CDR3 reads CASSLAGQGATGELFF. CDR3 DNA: TGTGCCAGCAGCTTAGCCGGACAGGGGGCGACCGGGGAGCTGTTTTTT. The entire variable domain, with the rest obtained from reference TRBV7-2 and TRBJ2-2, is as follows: GAGVSQSPSNKVTEKGKDVELRCDPISGHTALYWYRQSLGQGLEFLIYFQGNSAPDKSGLPSDRFSAERTGGSVSTLTIQRTQQEDSAVYLCASSLAGQGATGELFFGEGSRLTVL.

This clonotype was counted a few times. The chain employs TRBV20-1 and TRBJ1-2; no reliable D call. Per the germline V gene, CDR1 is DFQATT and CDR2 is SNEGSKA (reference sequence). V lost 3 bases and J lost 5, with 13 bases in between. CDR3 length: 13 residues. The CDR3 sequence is CSARVSTVYGYTF. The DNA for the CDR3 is TGCAGTGCTAGGGTCAGCACCGTTTATGGCTACACCTTC.

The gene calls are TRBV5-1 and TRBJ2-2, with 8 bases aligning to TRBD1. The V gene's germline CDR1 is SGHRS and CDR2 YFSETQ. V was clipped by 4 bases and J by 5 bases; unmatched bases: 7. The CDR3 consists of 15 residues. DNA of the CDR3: TGCGCCAGCAGCGCCCGGACAGGGAGGACCGGGGAGCTGTTTTTT. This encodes CASSARTGRTGELFF.

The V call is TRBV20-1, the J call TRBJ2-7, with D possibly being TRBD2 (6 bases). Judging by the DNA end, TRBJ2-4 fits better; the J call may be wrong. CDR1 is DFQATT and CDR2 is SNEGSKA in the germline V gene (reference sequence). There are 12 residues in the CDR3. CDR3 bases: TGCAGTGCTAGTTGGGGGGAAACCATTCAGTACTTC. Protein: CSASWGETIQYF.

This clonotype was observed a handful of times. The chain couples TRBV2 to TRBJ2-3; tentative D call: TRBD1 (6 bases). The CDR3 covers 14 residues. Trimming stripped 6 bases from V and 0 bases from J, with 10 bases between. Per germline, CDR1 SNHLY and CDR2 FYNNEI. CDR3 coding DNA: TGTGCCAGCAGGAAGGGGGAGAGCACAGATACGCAGTATTTT. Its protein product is CASRKGESTDTQYF.